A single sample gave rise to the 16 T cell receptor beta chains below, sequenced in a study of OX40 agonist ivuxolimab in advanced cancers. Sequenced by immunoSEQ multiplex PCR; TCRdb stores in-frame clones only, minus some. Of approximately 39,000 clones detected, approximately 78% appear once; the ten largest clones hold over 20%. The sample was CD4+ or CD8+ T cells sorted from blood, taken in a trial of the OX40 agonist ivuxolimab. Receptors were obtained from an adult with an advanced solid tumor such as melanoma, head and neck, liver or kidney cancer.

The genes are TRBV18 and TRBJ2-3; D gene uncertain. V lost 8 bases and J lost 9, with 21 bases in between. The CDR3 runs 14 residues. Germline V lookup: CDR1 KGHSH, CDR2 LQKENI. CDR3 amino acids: CASRPPQVQYTQYF. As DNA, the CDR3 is TGTGCCAGCCGACCCCCGCAGGTTCAGTACACGCAGTATTTT. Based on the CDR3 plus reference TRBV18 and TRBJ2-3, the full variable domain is NAGVMQNPRHLVRRRGQEARLRCSPMKGHSHVYWYRQLPEEGLKFMVYLQKENIIDESGMPKERFSAEFPKEGPSILRIQQVVRGDSAAYFCASRPPQVQYTQYFGPGTRLTVL.

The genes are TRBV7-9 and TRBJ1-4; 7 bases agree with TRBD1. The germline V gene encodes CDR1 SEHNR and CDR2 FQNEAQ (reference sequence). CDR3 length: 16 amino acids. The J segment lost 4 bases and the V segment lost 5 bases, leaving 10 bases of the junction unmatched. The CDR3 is CASSPGRDRLNEKLFF. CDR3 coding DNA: TGTGCCAGCAGCCCGGGACGGGACAGACTTAATGAAAAACTGTTTTTT.

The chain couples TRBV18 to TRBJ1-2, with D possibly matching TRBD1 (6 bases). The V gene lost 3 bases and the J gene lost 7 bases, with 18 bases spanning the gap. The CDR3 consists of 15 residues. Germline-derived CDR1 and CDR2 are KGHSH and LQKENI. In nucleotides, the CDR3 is TGTGCCAGCTCACCTTCGGGGGGGCAAAATGGTGGCTACACCTTC. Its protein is CASSPSGGQNGGYTF.

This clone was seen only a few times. The DNA of the CDR3 is TGTGCCAGCAGCTTAGCGGGAACCTACAATGAGCAGTTCTTC. Amino acid sequence: CASSLAGTYNEQFF. The chain joins TRBV7-2 to TRBJ2-1, with D unclear. V lost 0 bases, J lost 2 bases, and 5 bases lay in between. The CDR3 is 14 residues long. CDR1 SGHTA and CDR2 FQGNSA come from the germline V gene.

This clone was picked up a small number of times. The CDR3, as DNA: TGTGCCAGCAGCAGGGACAGCATCAACTCCTACGAGCAGTACTTC. Protein sequence: CASSRDSINSYEQYF. This sequence joins TRBV6-5 and TRBJ2-7; 7 positions agree with TRBD1. The CDR3 runs 15 residues. The germline gives CDR1 MNHEY, CDR2 SVGAGI. The V and J ends lost 6 bases and 0 bases, in that order; junction bases with no gene match: 8.

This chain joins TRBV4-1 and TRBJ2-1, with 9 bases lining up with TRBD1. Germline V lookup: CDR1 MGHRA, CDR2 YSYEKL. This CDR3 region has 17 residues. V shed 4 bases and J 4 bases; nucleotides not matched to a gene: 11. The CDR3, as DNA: TGCGCCAGCAGCCGCAAAGGAGGACAGGGGTATTACAATGAGCAGTTCTTC. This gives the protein CASSRKGGQGYYNEQFF.

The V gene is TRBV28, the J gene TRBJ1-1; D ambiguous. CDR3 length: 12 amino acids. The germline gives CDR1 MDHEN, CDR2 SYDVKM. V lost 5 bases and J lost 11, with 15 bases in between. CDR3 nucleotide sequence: TGTGCCAGCAGTCCACGCACGTCTCGGGCTTTCTTT. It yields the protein CASSPRTSRAFF.

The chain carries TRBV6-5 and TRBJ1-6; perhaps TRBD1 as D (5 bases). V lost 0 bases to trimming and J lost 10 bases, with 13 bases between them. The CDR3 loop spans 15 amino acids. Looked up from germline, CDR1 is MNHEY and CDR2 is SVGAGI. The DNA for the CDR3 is TGTGCCAGCAGTTACTCAACCAGGGAAAGGTCACCCCTCCACTTT. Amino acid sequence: CASSYSTRERSPLHF.

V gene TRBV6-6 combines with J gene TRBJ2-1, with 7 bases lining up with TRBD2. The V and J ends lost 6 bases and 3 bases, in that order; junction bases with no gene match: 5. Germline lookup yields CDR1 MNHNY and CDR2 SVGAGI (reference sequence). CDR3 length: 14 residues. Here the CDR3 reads CASRASGFYNEQFF. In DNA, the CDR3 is TGTGCCAGCAGGGCTAGCGGCTTCTACAATGAGCAGTTCTTC.

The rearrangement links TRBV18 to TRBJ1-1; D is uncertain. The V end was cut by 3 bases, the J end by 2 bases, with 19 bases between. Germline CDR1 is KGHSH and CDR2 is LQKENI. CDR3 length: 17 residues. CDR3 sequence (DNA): TGTGCCAGCTCACCGAACGTTTTGACATCCCCAAACACTGAAGCTTTCTTT. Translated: CASSPNVLTSPNTEAFF.

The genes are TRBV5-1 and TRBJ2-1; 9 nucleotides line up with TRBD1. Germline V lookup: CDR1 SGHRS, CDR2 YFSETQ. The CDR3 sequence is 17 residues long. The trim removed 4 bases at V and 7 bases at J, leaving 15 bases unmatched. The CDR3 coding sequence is TGCGCCAGCAGCCCCCCGTACGTCGGGACAGGGAAGAATGAGCAGTTCTTC. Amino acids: CASSPPYVGTGKNEQFF.

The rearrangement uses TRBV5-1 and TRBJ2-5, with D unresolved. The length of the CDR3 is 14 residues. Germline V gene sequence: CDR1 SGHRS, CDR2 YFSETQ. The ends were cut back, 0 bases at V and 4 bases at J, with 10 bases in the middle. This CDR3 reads CASSLASGRETQYF. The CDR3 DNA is TGCGCCAGCAGCTTGGCCTCGGGTAGAGAGACCCAGTACTTC.

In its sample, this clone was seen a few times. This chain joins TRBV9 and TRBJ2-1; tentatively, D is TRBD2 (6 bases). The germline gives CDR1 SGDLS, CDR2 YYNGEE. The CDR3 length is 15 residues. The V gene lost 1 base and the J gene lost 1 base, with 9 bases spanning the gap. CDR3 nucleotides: TGTGCCAGCAGCGTACTGGGGGGATCCTACAATGAGCAGTTCTTC. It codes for CASSVLGGSYNEQFF.

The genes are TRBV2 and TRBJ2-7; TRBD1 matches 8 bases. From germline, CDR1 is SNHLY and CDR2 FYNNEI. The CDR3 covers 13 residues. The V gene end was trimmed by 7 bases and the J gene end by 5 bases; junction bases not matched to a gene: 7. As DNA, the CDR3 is TGTGCCAGCAATATGGACAGGGATGACGAGCAGTACTTC. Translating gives CASNMDRDDEQYF.

The CDR3 protein is CASSLPGLAGSGTQYF. CDR3 sequence (DNA): TGTGCCAGCAGCCTCCCTGGACTAGCTGGGTCGGGTACGCAGTATTTT. This rearrangement joins TRBV14 to TRBJ2-3, with TRBD2 matching 8 bases. Germline V gene lookup returns CDR1 SGHDN and CDR2 FVKESK. The ends lost 4 bases at V and 8 bases at J; junction bases unmatched: 14. The CDR3 runs to 16 residues.

The CDR3 coding sequence is TGCGCCAGCACCGCGGGGGGAGCTGAAGCTTTCTTT. Translation gives CASTAGGAEAFF. The V call is TRBV5-1, the J call TRBJ1-1; a possible D gene is TRBD1 (5 bases). Trimming took 6 bases from V and 6 from J, leaving 12 bases between them. The CDR3 is 12 amino acids. CDR1 SGHRS and CDR2 YFSETQ come from the germline V gene.